These 26 T cell receptor delta chains share one sample of origin, sequenced in a study of γδ T cells in repeated Plasmodium falciparum infection. TCRdb reprocessed the multiplex PCR reads through CATT. The repertoire holds 40,000 to 55,000 delta-chain clones, with roughly 2% as singletons. Flow sorting of PBMC yielded separate Vgamma9/Vdelta2+ and Vdelta2-negative gammadelta T cell populations for bulk repertoire analysis. What was sequenced was gamma-delta T cells from blood. These TCRs come from a pool of human donors (malaria-infected and uninfected, not separated).

Note on this clone: With only one base between it and a far larger clone, this is likely a read error. At the DNA level, this CDR3 is encoded by other sequences in the same sample as well. This chain uses TRDV1 with TRDJ2; TRDD3 agrees at 8 bases. Here the J gene came from matching the DNA to germline, since TCRdb omits it. The CDR3 runs 16 residues. Looked up from germline, CDR1 is TSWWSYY and CDR2 is QGS. In DNA, the CDR3 is TGTGCTCTCGGGGAACGAGGGATACGTTTAGCAGCACAACTCTTCTTT. It is translated as CALGERGIRLAAQLFF.

In regard to this clone: The protein in TCRdb stems from a much larger clone and differs at residue 4 from this DNA's translation, likely a read error; here the protein is translated from the DNA. The chain recombines TRDV3 with TRDJ1; 11 positions match TRDD3. Germline matching of the DNA provided the J gene here, since TCRdb leaves it blank. V shed 1 base, J shed 3 bases, and the junction held 25 bases outside the gene matches. Germline CDR1 TVYSNPD, CDR2 GDNSRS (reference sequence). The CDR3 consists of 21 residues. The CDR3 loop reads CAFMINPRYIGGYAVADKLIF. The CDR3 DNA reads as TGTGCCTTTATGATTAACCCTCGATACATTGGGGGATACGCTGTAGCCGATAAACTCATCTTT.

Turning to this clone: TCRdb pairs this DNA with a much larger clone's protein that differs at residue 13, likely a read error; the protein shown was translated from the DNA. The chain is built from TRDV3 and TRDJ1; no reliable D call. The J gene was not available in TCRdb and was assigned here by matching the DNA to germline segments. This CDR3 contains 21 residues. From germline, CDR1 is TVYSNPD and CDR2 GDNSRS (reference sequence). Trimming left V 3 bases short and J 0 bases short, with 35 bases between. Here the CDR3 DNA reads TGTGCCTTCACTACTGTACCTTACGGCAGCCCGTATCGTGCTAACACCGATAAACTCATCTTT. Its translation is CAFTTVPYGSPYRANTDKLIF.

This clone was observed a few times. One base separates it from a far larger clone, so it is likely a read error. This sample includes further DNA sequences coding for the same CDR3. The chain has TRDV3 and TRDJ1; D possibly corresponds to TRDD3 (6 bases). As TCRdb names no J gene, one was assigned here on the basis of a DNA match to germline. Germline V CDR1 and CDR2: TVYSNPD, GDNSRS (reference sequence). This CDR3 region has 20 residues. V lost 2 bases and J lost 0, with 31 bases in between. As DNA, the CDR3 is TGTGCCTTTGGGTCTACGTATTGGGGGTGTCCCCTCATGTACACCGATAAACTCATCTTT. This translates into CAFGSTYWGCPLMYTDKLIF. The full variable domain, rest sourced from reference TRDV3 and TRDJ1, is CDKVTQSSPDQTVASGSEVVLLCTYDTVYSNPDLFWYRIRPDYSFQFVFYGDNSRSEGADFTQGRFSVKHILTQKAFHLVISPVRTEDSATYYCAFGSTYWGCPLMYTDKLIFGKGTRVTVEP.

This clone appeared a few times. The TCRdb protein, from a much larger clone, departs from this DNA's translation at residue 20, likely by read error; the protein shown derives from the DNA. The J segment was not called; the V segment is TRDV1; the table's D call, TRDD3, was not checked against the DNA. The CDR3 spans 22 residues. Germline V gene data show CDR1 as TSWWSYY and CDR2 as QGS. CDR3 loop: CALGGPAFLRNWGWRYTDKRIF. The CDR3, as DNA: TGTGCTCTTGGGGGTCCCGCCTTCCTACGAAACTGGGGATGGAGGTACACCGATAAACGCATCTTT.

This clone was seen a few times. For this DNA, TCRdb reports the protein of a much larger clone, which diverges at residue 23, most likely from a read error; the protein presented here is translated directly from the DNA. Called V gene: TRDV1; the J gene was not called; the DNA was not compared with TRDD3, the D call given in the table. The germline V gene encodes CDR1 TSWWSYY and CDR2 QGS. The CDR3 is 25 residues long. The CDR3: CALGESHFFFPSFLGDSGYTDKPIF. The CDR3 DNA sequence: TGTGCTCTTGGGGAATCACACTTCTTCTTCCCCTCCTTTCTGGGGGATTCGGGTTACACCGATAAACCCATCTTT.

This clone was detected many times. TCRdb's protein, taken from a much larger clone, differs from this DNA's translation at residue 14, likely owing to a read error; the protein displayed comes from the DNA. This chain links TRDV2 with TRDJ1; 10 positions match TRDD3. The CDR3 contains 19 residues. CDR1 is GEAIGNYY and CDR2 is EKD in the germline V gene. The V segment lost 0 bases and the J segment 4 bases; nucleotides outside the gene matches: 16. CDR3 protein: CACDTVGGIRRHHIDKLIF. DNA for the CDR3: TGTGCCTGTGACACCGTAGGGGGGATACGCCGGCACCACATCGATAAACTCATCTTT.

This clone was seen at least ten times. With only one base between it and a far larger clone, this is likely a read error. At the DNA level, this CDR3 is encoded by other sequences in the same sample as well. The chain joins TRDV1 to TRDJ1; TRDD3 aligns across 9 bases. TCRdb offers no J gene call, so here the DNA was matched to germline to obtain one. Germline V CDR1 and CDR2: TSWWSYY, QGS. This CDR3 contains 20 residues. Trimming took 1 base from V and 8 from J; bases not matched to a gene: 23. The CDR3 is CALGEQFHVLGDFAHLKLIF. The DNA for the CDR3 is TGTGCTCTTGGGGAACAATTCCACGTGCTGGGGGATTTTGCACATTTGAAACTCATCTTT.

This clone was counted ten times or more. A read error likely explains why the TCRdb protein, taken from a much larger clone, differs from this DNA's translation at residue 11; the protein shown is translated from the DNA. The gene calls are TRDV1 and TRDJ1, with a weak D call TRDD3 (5 bases). As TCRdb names no J gene, one was assigned here on the basis of a DNA match to germline. The germline CDR1 and CDR2 sequences are TSWWSYY and QGS. Trimming took off 1 base at V and 8 bases at J, with 32 bases between the two ends. CDR3 length: 20 residues. CDR3 residues: CALGEQFHVLEDFAHLKLIF. The CDR3 bases are TGTGCTCTTGGGGAACAATTCCACGTACTGGAGGATTTTGCACATTTGAAACTCATCTTT.

This clone was detected only a few times. This likely stems from a read error, as it lies one base from a far larger clone. Other DNA sequences within the sample encode an identical CDR3. The rearrangement links TRDV1 to TRDJ1, with D uncertain. The J gene, absent from TCRdb, was called here by matching the DNA to germline. Germline CDR1 and CDR2: TSWWSYY and QGS. The V end lost 0 bases, the J end lost 8 bases, and 19 bases lay between the germline ends. This CDR3 has 16 residues. The CDR3 DNA reads TGTGCTCTTGGGGAACTTATCCCCCAAAAGGAGGGCAAACTCATCTTT. Protein sequence: CALGELIPQKEGKLIF.

This clone was observed at least ten times. Given a far larger clone just one base away, this is likely a sequencing read error. This same CDR3 is encoded by further DNA sequences in the sample. The chain links TRDV2 to TRDJ1; possibly TRDD3 for D (5 bases). Germline loops: CDR1 GEAIGNYY, CDR2 EKD. V shed 1 base and J shed 4 bases, with 30 bases lying between them. This CDR3 spans 20 amino acids. CDR3 in DNA: TGTGCCTGTGACACAGTCGCCCCAATCCGCGATACAAGGCGCGGCGATAAACTCATCTTT. Protein: CACDTVAPIRDTRRGDKLIF.

This clone was seen more than once but under ten times. The TCRdb protein comes from a much larger clone and disagrees with this DNA's translation at residue 10, likely due to a read error; the protein given here is derived from the DNA. The chain links TRDV3 to TRDJ1, with D uncertain. Since TCRdb gives no J gene, matching the DNA to germline was used here to assign it. The CDR3 totals 17 residues. The germline V gene encodes CDR1 TVYSNPD and CDR2 GDNSRS (reference sequence). V was shortened by 1 base and J by 4 bases, with 25 bases between the two germline ends. Written as DNA, the CDR3 is TGTGCCTTTAACCTAGGTACGTACAGTGCTGGTCGCGATAAACTCATCTTT. Its protein product is CAFNLGTYSAGRDKLIF.

There are many counts of this clone. The sample has other DNA sequences that encode this CDR3 too. J is TRDJ1 and V is TRDV1, with TRDD3 matching over 8 bases. V shed 0 bases and J 0 bases; nucleotides not matched to a gene: 15. The CDR3 is 20 residues long. Germline V gene data show CDR1 as TSWWSYY and CDR2 as QGS. The CDR3 here is CALGELWIRRGYKYTDKLIF. CDR3 coding DNA: TGTGCTCTTGGGGAACTATGGATCAGGCGGGGATACAAGTACACCGATAAACTCATCTTT.

About this clone: A far larger clone lies a single base away; this is likely a read error. This sample includes further DNA sequences coding for the same CDR3. The V and J genes are TRDV3 and TRDJ1; maybe TRDD2 (5 bases). The J gene, not given by TCRdb, was assigned here from a germline match of the nucleotide sequence. Trimming took 4 bases from V and 0 from J, leaving 24 bases between them. Germline CDR1 TVYSNPD, CDR2 GDNSRS (reference sequence). This CDR3 is built from 17 residues. CDR3 region: CASTSSRLHTHTDKLIF. The CDR3 DNA sequence: TGTGCCTCTACTTCTTCCCGGCTTCATACCCACACCGATAAACTCATCTTT.

Comments on this clone: TCRdb's protein, taken from a much larger clone, differs from this DNA's translation at residue 6, likely owing to a read error; the protein displayed comes from the DNA. The chain links TRDV1 to TRDJ1; TRDD3 is a possible D gene (5 bases). The J gene is absent in TCRdb and was assigned here via DNA matching to germline. The CDR3 has 17 amino acids. Germline CDR1 and CDR2: TSWWSYY and QGS. V lost 8 bases to trimming and J lost 6 bases, with 28 bases between them. CDR3 sequence reads: CALCLFHDWRRDHKLIF. CDR3 DNA sequence: TGTGCTCTTTGTCTGTTCCATGACTGGCGTCGGGACCATAAACTCATCTTT.

The chain recombines TRDV1 with TRDJ1; TRDD3 matches at 10 bases. The J gene is absent in TCRdb and was assigned here via DNA matching to germline. The CDR3 is made up of 19 amino acids. Germline lookup yields CDR1 TSWWSYY and CDR2 QGS. V was pared by 3 bases and J by 0 bases, with 13 bases of the junction left unmatched. As DNA, the CDR3 is TGTGCTCTTGGGGAGGTCCTACAACTGGGGGATTGGAACACCGATAAACTCATCTTT. It codes for CALGEVLQLGDWNTDKLIF.

V and J are TRDV3 and TRDJ1; 11 bases are shared with TRDD3. TCRdb does not report a J gene; here it was assigned by matching the DNA to germline references. In germline, CDR1 is TVYSNPD, CDR2 GDNSRS (reference sequence). The V segment lost 0 bases and the J segment 0 bases; nucleotides outside the gene matches: 18. The CDR3 extends over 20 amino acids. This chain's CDR3 is CAFRLHWGITLGLYTDKLIF. CDR3 nucleotide sequence: TGTGCCTTTAGACTCCACTGGGGGATAACTTTGGGATTGTACACCGATAAACTCATCTTT.

This clone was seen only a few times. The amino acid sequence in TCRdb belongs to a much larger clone and departs from this DNA's translation at residue 21, likely a sequencing read error; the sequence shown is translated from the DNA. V gene assignment gives TRDV2, but the J gene was left uncalled; the table's D call, TRDD3, has no DNA check behind it. The CDR3 has 23 amino acids. Germline V gene lookup returns CDR1 GEAIGNYY and CDR2 EKD. CDR3 amino acids: CACDTLLGDTGKGNSWDTRQTFF. The DNA for the CDR3 is TGTGCCTGTGACACCTTACTGGGGGATACGGGCAAGGGAAACTCCTGGGACACCCGACAGACGTTTTTC.

This clone turned up a few times. TCRdb attributes to this sequence the protein of a much larger clone, which differs from the DNA translation at residue 9; a read error is likely, and the protein displayed is translated from the DNA. The chain combines TRDV2 with TRDJ1; 7 nucleotides line up with TRDD3. No J segment appears in TCRdb, so it was assigned here by matching the sequence to germline. Per the germline V gene, CDR1 is GEAIGNYY and CDR2 is EKD. CDR3 length equals 20 residues. Losses at the gene ends were 2 bases for V and 0 bases for J; bases not matched to a gene: 20. The CDR3 region has the DNA TGTGCCTGTGACAGACTGCTGGGGGGTTCGCTAGACCGACACACCGATAAACTCATCTTT. As protein: CACDRLLGGSLDRHTDKLIF.

This clone was recorded a few times. The mismatch at residue 8 between this DNA's translation and the TCRdb protein of a much larger clone likely reflects a read error; the protein shown is translated from the DNA. The chain combines TRDV2 with TRDJ1, with 9 bases fitting TRDD3. Matching the DNA to germline supplied the J gene, which TCRdb does not give. The CDR3 loop spans 23 amino acids. V shed 0 bases, J shed 0 bases, and the junction held 25 bases outside the gene matches. CDR1 is GEAIGNYY and CDR2 is EKD in the germline V gene. CDR3 DNA sequence: TGTGCCTGTGACACCGTGGAGGGCCGGCTGGGGGATCTTGGCGGTCCTAACACCGATAAACTCATCTTT. Translated: CACDTVEGRLGDLGGPNTDKLIF.

This clone occurred many times. This sequence joins TRDV1 and TRDJ1, with a possible D match to TRDD2 (5 bases). Germline V CDR1 and CDR2: TSWWSYY, QGS. V was trimmed by 3 bases and J by 1 base, leaving 9 bases between them. The CDR3 spans 14 residues. This CDR3 is CALGDLLGTDKLIF. The CDR3 nucleotides are TGTGCTCTTGGGGACCTACTCGGCACCGATAAACTCATCTTT.

Comments on this clone: Only one base separates this from a far larger clonotype, so it likely reflects a read error. Other DNA sequences in this specimen translate into the identical CDR3. The chain carries TRDV1 and TRDJ1; 10 bases map to TRDD3. The J gene comes from matching the DNA to germline here; TCRdb lacks it. Germline V gene data show CDR1 as TSWWSYY and CDR2 as QGS. The length of the CDR3 is 20 residues. The CDR3, as DNA: TGTGCCCTTGGGACCCTTTTTCCGCCCCAACTGGGGGATCGGGCCGATAAACTCATCTTT. Encoded protein: CALGTLFPPQLGDRADKLIF.

Note on this clone: The protein recorded in TCRdb matches a much larger clone and deviates from this DNA's translation at residue 4, suggesting a read error; the protein here is obtained by translating the DNA. The V and J genes are TRDV1 and TRDJ1; 11 bases are a match to TRDD3. TCRdb supplies no J gene; here it was assigned by aligning the nucleotide sequence to germline. Per germline, CDR1 TSWWSYY and CDR2 QGS. The CDR3 is 25 residues long. CDR3 loop: CALEERTSYFWGIRRHVGRTDKLIF. The DNA for the CDR3 is TGTGCTCTTGAGGAACGGACTTCCTACTTTTGGGGGATACGAAGGCATGTGGGGCGGACCGATAAACTCATCTTT.

About this clone: TCRdb lists the protein of a much larger clone for this DNA, which differs at residue 20, so this is likely a read error; the protein given here is translated from the DNA itself. The chain links TRDV1 to TRDJ1; TRDD3 matches 11 bases. Unmatched junction bases numbered 43, after V lost 5 bases and J lost 5 bases. The CDR3 has 27 amino acids. Germline CDR1 TSWWSYY, CDR2 QGS. This CDR3 reads CALGRRFALIDLQYWGISFGPLDKLIF. In DNA, the CDR3 is TGTGCTCTTGGGCGACGCTTTGCCCTCATAGACTTGCAGTACTGGGGGATATCTTTTGGTCCCCTGGATAAACTCATCTTT.

This clone was observed a few times. A far bigger clonotype differs at one base, so this is likely a read error. The sample contains more than one DNA sequence encoding this CDR3. The chain uses TRDV2 and TRDJ1; 9 positions match TRDD3. The J gene is not listed in TCRdb, so it was assigned here from a DNA match to germline. CDR3 size: 20 residues. Germline CDR1 is GEAIGNYY and CDR2 is EKD. This CDR3 reads CACDTERGYAQSGDTDKLIF. As DNA, the CDR3 is TGCGCCTGTGACACCGAACGGGGATACGCGCAGAGTGGGGACACCGATAAACTCATCTTT.

This clone has a handful of counts. This probably arose from a read error, given a far larger clone one base away. The sample carries other DNA sequences with the same CDR3. This chain links TRDV1 with TRDJ1, with 9 bases fitting TRDD3. No J gene was available from TCRdb, and it was assigned here by a germline match of the DNA. The V gene's germline CDR1 is TSWWSYY and CDR2 QGS. This CDR3 has 27 residues. CDR3 nucleotide sequence: TGTGCTCTTGGGGAACCCCTCTTCCTAGCCCCCAAGCTAGGGGATACGCGGCGAAAGGGGGGTACCGACAAACTCATCTTT. Translating it yields CALGEPLFLAPKLGDTRRKGGTDKLIF.